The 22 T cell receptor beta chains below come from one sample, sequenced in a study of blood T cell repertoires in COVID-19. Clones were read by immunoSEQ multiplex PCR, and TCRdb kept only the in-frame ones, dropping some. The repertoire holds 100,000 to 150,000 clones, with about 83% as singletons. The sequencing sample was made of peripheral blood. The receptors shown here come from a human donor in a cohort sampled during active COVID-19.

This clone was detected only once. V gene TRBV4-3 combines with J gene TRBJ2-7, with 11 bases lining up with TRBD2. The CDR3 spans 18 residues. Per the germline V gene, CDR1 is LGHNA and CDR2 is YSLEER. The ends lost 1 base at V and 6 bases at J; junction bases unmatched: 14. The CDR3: CASSQGASGRSGSVEQYF. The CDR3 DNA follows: TGCGCCAGCAGCCAAGGAGCTAGCGGGAGGTCAGGCTCTGTCGAGCAGTACTTC.

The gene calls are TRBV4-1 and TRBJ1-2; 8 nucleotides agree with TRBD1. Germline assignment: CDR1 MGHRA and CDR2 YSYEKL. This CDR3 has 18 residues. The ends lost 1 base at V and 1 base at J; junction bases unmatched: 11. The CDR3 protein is CASSQGRQGPVLNYGYTF. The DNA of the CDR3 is TGCGCCAGCAGCCAAGGAAGACAGGGGCCTGTCCTTAACTATGGCTACACCTTC.

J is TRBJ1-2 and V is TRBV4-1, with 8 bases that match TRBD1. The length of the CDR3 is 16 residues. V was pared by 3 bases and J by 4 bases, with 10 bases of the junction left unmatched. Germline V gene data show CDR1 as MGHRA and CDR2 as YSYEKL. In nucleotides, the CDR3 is TGCGCCAGCAGCCAGGGCGGACAGGGCCGAATCTATGGCTACACCTTC. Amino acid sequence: CASSQGGQGRIYGYTF.

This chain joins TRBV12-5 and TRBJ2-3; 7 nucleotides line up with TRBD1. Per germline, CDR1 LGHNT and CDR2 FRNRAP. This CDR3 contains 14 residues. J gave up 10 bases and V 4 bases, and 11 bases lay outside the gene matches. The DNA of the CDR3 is TGTGCTAGTGGTTCCAATCCGGCAACAGGGGCGCAGTATTTT. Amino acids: CASGSNPATGAQYF.

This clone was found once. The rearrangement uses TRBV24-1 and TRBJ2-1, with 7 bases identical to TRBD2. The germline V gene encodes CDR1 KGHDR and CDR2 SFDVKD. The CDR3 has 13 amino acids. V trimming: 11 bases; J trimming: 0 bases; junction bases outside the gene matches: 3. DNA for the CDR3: TGTGCCATCCAGCGGGACTCCTACAATGAGCAGTTCTTC. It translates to CAIQRDSYNEQFF.

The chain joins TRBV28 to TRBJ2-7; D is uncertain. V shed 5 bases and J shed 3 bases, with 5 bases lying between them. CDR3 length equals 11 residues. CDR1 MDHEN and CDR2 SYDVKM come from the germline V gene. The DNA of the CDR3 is TGTGCCAGCAGTACCTACTACGAGCAGTACTTC. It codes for CASSTYYEQYF.

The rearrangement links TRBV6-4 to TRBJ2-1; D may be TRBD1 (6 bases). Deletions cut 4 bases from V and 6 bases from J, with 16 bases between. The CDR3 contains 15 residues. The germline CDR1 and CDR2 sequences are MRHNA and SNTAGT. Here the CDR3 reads CASSVGRTGFNEQFF. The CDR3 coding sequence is TGTGCCAGCAGTGTCGGAAGAACAGGGTTCAATGAGCAGTTCTTC.

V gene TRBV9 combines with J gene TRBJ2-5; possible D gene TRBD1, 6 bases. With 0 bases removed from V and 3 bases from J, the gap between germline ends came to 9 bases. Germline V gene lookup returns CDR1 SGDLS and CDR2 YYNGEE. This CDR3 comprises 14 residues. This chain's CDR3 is CASSVGYREETQYF. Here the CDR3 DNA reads TGTGCCAGCAGCGTAGGGTACAGGGAAGAGACCCAGTACTTC.

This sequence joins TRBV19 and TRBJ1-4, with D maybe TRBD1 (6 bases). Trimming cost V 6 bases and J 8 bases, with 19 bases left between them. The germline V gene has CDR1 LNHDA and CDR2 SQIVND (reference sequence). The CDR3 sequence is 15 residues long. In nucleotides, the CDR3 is TGTGCCAGTAGGCCAGGGGCCCCGGGAGGAGAAAAACTGTTTTTT. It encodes CASRPGAPGGEKLFF.

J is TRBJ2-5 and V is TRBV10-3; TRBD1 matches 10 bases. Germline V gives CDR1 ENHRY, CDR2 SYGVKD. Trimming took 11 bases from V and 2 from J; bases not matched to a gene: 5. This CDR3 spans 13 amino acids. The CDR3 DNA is TGTGCCTCGGGACAGGGGTTTCAAGAGACCCAGTACTTC. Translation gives CASGQGFQETQYF.

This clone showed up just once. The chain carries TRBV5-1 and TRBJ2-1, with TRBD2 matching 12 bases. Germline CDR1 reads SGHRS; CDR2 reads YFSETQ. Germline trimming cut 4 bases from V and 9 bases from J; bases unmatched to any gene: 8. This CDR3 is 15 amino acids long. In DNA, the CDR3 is TGCGCCAGCAGCGCAACGACTAGCGGGGGCCTTGAGCAGTTCTTC. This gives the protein CASSATTSGGLEQFF.

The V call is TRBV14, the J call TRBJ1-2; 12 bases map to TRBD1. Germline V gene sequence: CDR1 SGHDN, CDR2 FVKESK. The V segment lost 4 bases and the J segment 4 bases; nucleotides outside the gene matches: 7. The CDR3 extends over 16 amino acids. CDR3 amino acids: CASSPPRDRGLYGYTF. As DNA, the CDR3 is TGTGCCAGCAGCCCCCCCCGGGACAGGGGGCTCTATGGCTACACCTTC. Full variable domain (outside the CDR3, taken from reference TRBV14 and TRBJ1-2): EAGVTQFPSHSVIEKGQTVTLRCDPISGHDNLYWYRRVMGKEIKFLLHFVKESKQDESGMPNNRFLAERTGGTYSTLKVQPAELEDSGVYFCASSPPRDRGLYGYTFGSGTRLTVV.

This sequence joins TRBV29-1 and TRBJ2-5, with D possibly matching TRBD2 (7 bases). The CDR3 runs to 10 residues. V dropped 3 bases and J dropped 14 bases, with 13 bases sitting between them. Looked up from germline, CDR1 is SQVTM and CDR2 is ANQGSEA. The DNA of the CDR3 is TGCAGCGTTGAGAGCGGGACACCTTACTTC. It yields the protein CSVESGTPYF.

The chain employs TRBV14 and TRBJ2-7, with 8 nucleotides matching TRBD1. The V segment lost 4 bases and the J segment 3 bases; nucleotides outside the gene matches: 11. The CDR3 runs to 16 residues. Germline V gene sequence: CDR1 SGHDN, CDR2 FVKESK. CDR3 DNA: TGTGCCAGCAGCCCCCCAACCGGACAGGGTTACTACGAGCAGTACTTC. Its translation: CASSPPTGQGYYEQYF.

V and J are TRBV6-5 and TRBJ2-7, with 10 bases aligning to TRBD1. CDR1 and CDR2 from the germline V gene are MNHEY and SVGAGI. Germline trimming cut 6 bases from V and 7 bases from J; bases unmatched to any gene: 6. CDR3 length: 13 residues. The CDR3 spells CASRGQGVREQYF. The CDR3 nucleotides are TGTGCCAGCAGAGGACAGGGGGTAAGAGAGCAGTACTTC.

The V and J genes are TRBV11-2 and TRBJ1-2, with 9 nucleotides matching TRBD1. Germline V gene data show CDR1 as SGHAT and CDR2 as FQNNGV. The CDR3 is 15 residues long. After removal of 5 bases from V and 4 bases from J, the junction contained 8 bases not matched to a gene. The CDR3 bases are TGTGCCAGCAGCACACAACAGGGGGCAGGCTATGGCTACACCTTC. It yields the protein CASSTQQGAGYGYTF.

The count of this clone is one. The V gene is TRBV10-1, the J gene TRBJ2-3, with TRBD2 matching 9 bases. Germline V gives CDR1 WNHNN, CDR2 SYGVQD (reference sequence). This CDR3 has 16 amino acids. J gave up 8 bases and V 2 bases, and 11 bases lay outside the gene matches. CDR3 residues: CASSEGSGSLVGTQYF. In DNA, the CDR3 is TGCGCCAGCAGTGAGGGTAGCGGGAGTCTTGTCGGTACGCAGTATTTT.

The CDR3: CASSERHFKNIQYF. DNA of the CDR3: TGTGCCAGCAGTGAAAGACATTTTAAAAACATTCAGTACTTC. This sequence joins TRBV6-1 and TRBJ2-4, with D hard to call. CDR3 size: 14 residues. The V gene lost 2 bases and the J gene lost 4 bases, with 9 bases spanning the gap. Germline V lookup: CDR1 MNHNS, CDR2 SASEGT.

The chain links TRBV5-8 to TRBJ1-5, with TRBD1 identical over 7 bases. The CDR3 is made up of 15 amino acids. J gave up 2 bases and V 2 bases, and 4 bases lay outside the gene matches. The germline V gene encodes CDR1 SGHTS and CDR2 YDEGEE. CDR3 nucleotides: TGTGCCAGCAGCTTAAATGGACAGGGCAATCAGCCCCAGCATTTT. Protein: CASSLNGQGNQPQHF.

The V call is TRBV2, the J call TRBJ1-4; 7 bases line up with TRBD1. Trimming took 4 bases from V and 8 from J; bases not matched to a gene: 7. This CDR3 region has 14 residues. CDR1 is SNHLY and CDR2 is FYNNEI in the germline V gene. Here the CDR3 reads CASSAQGVREKLFF. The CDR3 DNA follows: TGTGCCAGCAGTGCTCAGGGGGTTAGAGAAAAACTGTTTTTT.

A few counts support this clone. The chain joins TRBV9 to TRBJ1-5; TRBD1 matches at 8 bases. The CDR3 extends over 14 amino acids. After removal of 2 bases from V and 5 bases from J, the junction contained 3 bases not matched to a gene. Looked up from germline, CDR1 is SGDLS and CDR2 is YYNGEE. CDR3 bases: TGTGCCAGCAGCGTCGGACAGGGCGATCAGCCCCAGCATTTT. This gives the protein CASSVGQGDQPQHF.

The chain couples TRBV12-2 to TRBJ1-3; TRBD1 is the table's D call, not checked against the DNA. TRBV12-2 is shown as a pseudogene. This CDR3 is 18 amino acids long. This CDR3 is CASRLRYEGQGEGNTIYF. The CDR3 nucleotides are TGTGCAAGTCGCTTAAGGTATGAAGGGCAGGGGGAGGGAAACACCATATATTTT.